This T cell receptor (beta chain) comes out of a study of blood T cell repertoires in COVID-19 (TCRdb year 2020). General notes on the study: Samples covering the acute and convalescent phases of COVID-19 were provided by collaborators in the United States, Italy and Spain. Where HLA class I and class II types were available, the types were taken from metadata supplied by the sample provider, not from assay-based typing. The samples were drawn from two sources: the first 160 participants of the ongoing ImmuneRACE study, and approximately 1,300 subjects contributed by 6 global collaborators. The repertoires were released in a freely available public database intended as a resource for research on the immune response to SARS-CoV-2. The material from the prospective study consisted of cDNA or gDNA derived from T cells, B-cell-depleted T cells, or PBMCs. The sample metadata nearly always contained a de-identified subject ID, COVID-19 status, age in years and sex. Subjects who had been exposed to COVID-19, were actively infected with it, or had recovered from it provided the deeply sampled blood TCRbeta repertoires that made up the dataset. Overall study outcomes, separate from this receptor: Clinical and demographic metadata were provided uncurated, with the amount varying by source and participant.

The immunoSEQ Assay, a bias-controlled multiplex PCR, was used to amplify TCRbeta CDR3 regions from genomic DNA. The paper's data handling went like this. Within the assay, amplification of reference gene primers was used to estimate how many nucleated cells each sample contained. To quantify the absolute abundance of each unique TCRbeta CDR3 rearrangement, sequence reads were collapsed and filtered. For each sample, productive Simpson clonality was calculated as the square root of Simpson's diversity index across productive rearrangements. Imported from immuneACCESS, the table was reduced by TCRdb to in-frame sequences with V and J called. These copies leave out some clones; in studies compared against another copy, an unresolved V gene accounts for under half, and the cause of the remainder is not known. Clonal size and the V and J genes are those of that table, whereas D and trimming came from the DNA. The sample table holds roughly 350,000 clones, of which around nine tenths were seen once. The top ten constitute roughly 6.6% of the sample.

In Seattle, one collaborating source enrolled patients while the infection was active and tracked those patients longitudinally over the course of disease. Collaborating institutions collected whole blood in K2EDTA tubes following their own protocols. Collaborator samples were shipped for TCRbeta analysis as frozen whole blood, isolated PBMCs, or DNA extracted from either sample type. To note about this clone: What this receptor recognizes is not known. No per-base quality is available; no much larger clone lies one base away.

CDR1 and CDR2, looked up from the germline V gene (reference sequence), are MNHEY and SMNVEV. The CDR3 numbers 15 residues from cysteine through phenylalanine. Only the CDR3 part of the read is kept: 45 bases, read in frame from the first base. The germline V end is reduced by 2 bases and the J end by 6 bases; junction bases left unmatched: 5. Sequenced sample: peripheral blood. This receptor was taken from a woman between 65 and 79 years old with COVID-19, enrolled during active disease. In this chain, TRBV27 is recombined with TRBJ2-7; 12 of the junction bases match TRBD2. Read as DNA, the sequence is TGTGCCAGCAGTTTAACTAGCGGGGGGTCTGGCGAGCAGTACTTC. It translates as CASSLTSGGSGEQYF.